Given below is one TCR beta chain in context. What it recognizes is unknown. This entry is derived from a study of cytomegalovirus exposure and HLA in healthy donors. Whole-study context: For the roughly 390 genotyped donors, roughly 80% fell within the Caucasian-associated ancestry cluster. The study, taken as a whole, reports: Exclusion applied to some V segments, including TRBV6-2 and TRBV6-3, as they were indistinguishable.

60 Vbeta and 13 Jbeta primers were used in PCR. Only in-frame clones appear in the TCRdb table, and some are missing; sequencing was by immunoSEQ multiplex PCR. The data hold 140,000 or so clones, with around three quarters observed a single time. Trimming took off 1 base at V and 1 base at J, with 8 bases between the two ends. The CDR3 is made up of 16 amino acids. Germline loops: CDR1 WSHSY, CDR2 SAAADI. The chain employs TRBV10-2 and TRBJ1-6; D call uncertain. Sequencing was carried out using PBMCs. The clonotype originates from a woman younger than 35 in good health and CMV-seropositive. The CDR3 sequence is CASSELGRSYNSPLHF. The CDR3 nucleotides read TGCGCCAGCAGTGAGTTGGGGAGGTCCTATAATTCACCCCTCCACTTT.